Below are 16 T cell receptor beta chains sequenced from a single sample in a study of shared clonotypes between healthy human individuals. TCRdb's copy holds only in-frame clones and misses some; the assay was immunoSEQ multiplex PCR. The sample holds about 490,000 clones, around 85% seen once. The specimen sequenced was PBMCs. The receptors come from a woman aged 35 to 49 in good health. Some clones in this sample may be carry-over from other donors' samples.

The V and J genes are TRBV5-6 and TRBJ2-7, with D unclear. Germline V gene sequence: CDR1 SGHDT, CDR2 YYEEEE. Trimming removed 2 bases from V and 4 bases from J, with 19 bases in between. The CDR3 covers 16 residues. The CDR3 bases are TGTGCCAGCAGCTTTCTACCGGGCCCGGTGGGATACGAGCAGTACTTC. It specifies CASSFLPGPVGYEQYF. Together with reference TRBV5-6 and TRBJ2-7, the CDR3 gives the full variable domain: DAGVTQSPTHLIKTRGQQVTLRCSPKSGHDTVSWYQQALGQGPQFIFQYYEEEERQRGNFPDRFSGHQFPNYSSELNVNALLLGDSALYLCASSFLPGPVGYEQYFGPGTRLTVT.

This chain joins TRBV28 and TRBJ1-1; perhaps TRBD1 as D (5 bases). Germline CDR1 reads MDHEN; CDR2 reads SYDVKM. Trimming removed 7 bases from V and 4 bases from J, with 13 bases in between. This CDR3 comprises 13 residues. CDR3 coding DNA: TGTGCCAGCAAGAAAGGAGGGGCCACTGAAGCTTTCTTT. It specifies CASKKGGATEAFF. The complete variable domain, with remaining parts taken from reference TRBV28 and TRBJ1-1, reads DVKVTQSSRYLVKRTGEKVFLECVQDMDHENMFWYRQDPGLGLRLIYFSYDVKMKEKGDIPEGYSVSREKKERFSLILESASTNQTSMYLCASKKGGATEAFFGQGTRLTVV.

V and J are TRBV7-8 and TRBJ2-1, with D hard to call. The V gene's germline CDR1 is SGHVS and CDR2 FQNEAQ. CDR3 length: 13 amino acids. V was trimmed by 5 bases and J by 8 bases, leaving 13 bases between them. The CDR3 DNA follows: TGTGCCAGCAGCACCTCCCCTTGGGATGAGCAGTTCTTC. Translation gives CASSTSPWDEQFF.

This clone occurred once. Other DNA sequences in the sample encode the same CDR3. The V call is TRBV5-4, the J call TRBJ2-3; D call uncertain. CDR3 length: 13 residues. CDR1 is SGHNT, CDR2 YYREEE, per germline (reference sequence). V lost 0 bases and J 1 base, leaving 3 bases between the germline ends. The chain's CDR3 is CASSLGGTDTQYF. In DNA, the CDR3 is TGTGCCAGCAGCTTGGGTGGCACAGATACGCAGTATTTT.

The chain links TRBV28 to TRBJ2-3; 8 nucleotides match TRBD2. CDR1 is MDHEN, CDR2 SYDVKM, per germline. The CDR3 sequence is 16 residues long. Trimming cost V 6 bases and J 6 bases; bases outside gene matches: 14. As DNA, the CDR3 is TGTGCCAGCAGGGCGAGCGGAGCGGGGGTCTGGGATACGCAGTATTTT. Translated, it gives CASRASGAGVWDTQYF.

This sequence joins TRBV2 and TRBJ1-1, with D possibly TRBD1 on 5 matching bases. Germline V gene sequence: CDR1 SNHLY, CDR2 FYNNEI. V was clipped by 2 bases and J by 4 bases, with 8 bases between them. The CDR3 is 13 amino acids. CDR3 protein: CASSESGPTEAFF. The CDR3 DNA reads TGTGCCAGCAGTGAATCGGGGCCCACTGAAGCTTTCTTT.

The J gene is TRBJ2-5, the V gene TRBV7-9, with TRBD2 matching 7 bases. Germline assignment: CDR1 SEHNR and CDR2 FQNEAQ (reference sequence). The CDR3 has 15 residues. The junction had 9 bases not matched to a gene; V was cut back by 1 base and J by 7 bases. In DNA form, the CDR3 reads TGTGCCAGCAGCTTAGAAGCGGGACCCTCGGGGACCCAGTACTTC. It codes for CASSLEAGPSGTQYF.

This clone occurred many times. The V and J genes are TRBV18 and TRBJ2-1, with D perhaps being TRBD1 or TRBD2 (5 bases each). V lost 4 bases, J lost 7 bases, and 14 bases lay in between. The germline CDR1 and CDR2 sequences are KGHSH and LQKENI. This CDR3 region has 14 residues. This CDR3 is CASSRGTLGNEQFF. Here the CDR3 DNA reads TGTGCCAGCTCACGTGGGACCCTGGGGAATGAGCAGTTCTTC.

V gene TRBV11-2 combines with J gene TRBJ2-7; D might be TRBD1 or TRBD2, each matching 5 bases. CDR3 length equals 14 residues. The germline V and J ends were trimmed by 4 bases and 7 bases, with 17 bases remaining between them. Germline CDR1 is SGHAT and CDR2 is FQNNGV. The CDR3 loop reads CASSSEPGTAEQYF. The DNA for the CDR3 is TGTGCCAGCAGCTCCGAACCTGGGACGGCTGAGCAGTACTTC. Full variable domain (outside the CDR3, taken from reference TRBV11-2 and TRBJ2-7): EAGVAQSPRYKIIEKRQSVAFWCNPISGHATLYWYQQILGQGPKLLIQFQNNGVVDDSQLPKDRFSAERLKGVDSTLKIQPAKLEDSAVYLCASSSEPGTAEQYFGPGTRLTVT.

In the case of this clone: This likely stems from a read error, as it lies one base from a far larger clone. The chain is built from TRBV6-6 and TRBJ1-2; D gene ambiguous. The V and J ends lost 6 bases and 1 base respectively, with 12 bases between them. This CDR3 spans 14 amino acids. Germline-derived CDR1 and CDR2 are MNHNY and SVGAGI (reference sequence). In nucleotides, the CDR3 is TGTGCCAGCAGCACCACAGTGGTTAACTATGGCTACACCTTC. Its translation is CASSTTVVNYGYTF.

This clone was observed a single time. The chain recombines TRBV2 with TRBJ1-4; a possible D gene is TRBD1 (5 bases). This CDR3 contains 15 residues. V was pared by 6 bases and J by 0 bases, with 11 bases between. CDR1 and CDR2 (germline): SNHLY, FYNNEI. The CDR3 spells CASRQDIATNEKLFF. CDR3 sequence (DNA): TGTGCCAGCAGACAGGATATAGCAACTAATGAAAAACTGTTTTTT.

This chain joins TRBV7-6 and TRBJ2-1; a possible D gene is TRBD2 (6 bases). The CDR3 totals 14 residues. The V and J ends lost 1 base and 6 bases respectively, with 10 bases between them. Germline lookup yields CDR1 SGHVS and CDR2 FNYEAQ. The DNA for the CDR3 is TGTGCCAGCAGCTTAGGAGGTAGCGGCAATGAGCAGTTCTTC. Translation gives CASSLGGSGNEQFF.

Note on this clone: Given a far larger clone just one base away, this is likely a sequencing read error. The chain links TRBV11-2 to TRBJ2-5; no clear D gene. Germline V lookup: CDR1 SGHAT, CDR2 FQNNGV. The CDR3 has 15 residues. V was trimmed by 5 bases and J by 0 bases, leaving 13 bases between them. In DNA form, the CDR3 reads TGTGCCAGCAGCATAGTGTGGGATCACCAAGAGACCCAGTACTTC. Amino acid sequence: CASSIVWDHQETQYF.

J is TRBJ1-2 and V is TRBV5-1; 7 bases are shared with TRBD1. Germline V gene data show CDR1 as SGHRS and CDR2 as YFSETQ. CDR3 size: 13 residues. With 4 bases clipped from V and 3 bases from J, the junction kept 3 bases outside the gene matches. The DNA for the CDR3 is TGCGCCAGCAGCCATGGGACAGACTATGGCTACACCTTC. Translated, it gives CASSHGTDYGYTF.

The CDR3 is CASSLFRGNEQFF. The CDR3 nucleotides read TGTGCCAGCAGCTTATTTCGGGGCAATGAGCAGTTCTTC. This chain connects TRBV11-3 to TRBJ2-1; TRBD2 might be the D (5 bases). The V gene lost 2 bases and the J gene lost 6 bases, with 8 bases spanning the gap. Germline values: CDR1 SGHNT, CDR2 YENEEA. The CDR3 is 13 residues long.

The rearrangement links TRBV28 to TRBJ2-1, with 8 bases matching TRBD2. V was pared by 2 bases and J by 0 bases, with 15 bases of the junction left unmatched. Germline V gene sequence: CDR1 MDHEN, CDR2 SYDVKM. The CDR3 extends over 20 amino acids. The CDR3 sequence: CASSLPPWMGGRSSYNEQFF. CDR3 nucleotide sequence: TGTGCCAGCAGTTTACCCCCATGGATGGGCGGGAGGAGCTCCTACAATGAGCAGTTCTTC.